These 26 T cell receptor beta chains originate from one sample sequenced in a study of regulatory and conventional T cells in RAG deficiency (dated by TCRdb to 2016 to 2017). Library prep was done by the immunoSEQ multiplex PCR assay. Entries here come from immuneACCESS through TCRdb and include only in-frame sequences with V and J called. Some clones fail to appear in such tables; in the studies checked, an unresolved V gene covers under half of the shortfall, and the cause of the remainder is unknown. The sample table contains over 10,000 clones; only one count was recorded for approximately 93% of them. Of the sample, approximately 1% falls within the top ten clones. Before genomic DNA was extracted, conventional CD4+ T cells were isolated from blood as CD25-low CD127-high cells. The sample was also reused in another study, on regulatory T cells. The second investigation adds: For the multiplex PCR, 52 forward TRBV primers and 13 reverse TRBJ primers were used, and amplification bias was corrected with both assay-based and computational methods.

The specimen sequenced was CD4+ effector T cells sorted from blood. These receptors were collected from a human donor in good health.

This clone was detected once. The chain combines TRBV29-1 with TRBJ1-2; 9 bases match TRBD1. The CDR3 contains 18 residues. Unmatched junction bases numbered 15, after V lost 4 bases and J lost 0 bases. Germline assignment: CDR1 SQVTM and CDR2 ANQGSEA. CDR3 region: CSVGGGTGLSFANYGYTF. As DNA, the CDR3 is TGCAGCGTTGGGGGTGGGACAGGGCTCTCGTTCGCTAACTATGGCTACACCTTC.

The chain uses TRBV7-9 and TRBJ2-1; 9 bases line up with TRBD2. In germline, CDR1 is SEHNR, CDR2 FQNEAQ (reference sequence). This CDR3 spans 15 amino acids. The V and J ends lost 3 bases and 4 bases, in that order; junction bases with no gene match: 4. The CDR3 is CASSFSGSGYNEQFF. DNA for the CDR3: TGTGCCAGCAGCTTTAGCGGGAGCGGTTACAATGAGCAGTTCTTC.

The V call is TRBV2, the J call TRBJ1-2; 8 bases are shared with TRBD1. V dropped 3 bases and J dropped 7; count of bases not matched to a gene: 4. Germline V lookup: CDR1 SNHLY, CDR2 FYNNEI. CDR3 length equals 13 residues. The CDR3 reads CASSDTTGAGYTF. Written as DNA, the CDR3 is TGTGCCAGCAGTGATACGACAGGGGCTGGCTACACCTTC.

V and J are TRBV11-2 and TRBJ2-3; maybe TRBD2 (6 bases). The CDR3 length is 18 residues. Germline lookup yields CDR1 SGHAT and CDR2 FQNNGV. Trimming pared 1 base from V and 0 bases from J, leaving 17 bases between. CDR3 coding DNA: TGTGCCAGCAGCTTAGTATCGAGGCTAGCGCCAAGCACAGATACGCAGTATTTT. It yields the protein CASSLVSRLAPSTDTQYF. The variable domain in full, with the rest retrieved from reference TRBV11-2 and TRBJ2-3, is EAGVAQSPRYKIIEKRQSVAFWCNPISGHATLYWYQQILGQGPKLLIQFQNNGVVDDSQLPKDRFSAERLKGVDSTLKIQPAKLEDSAVYLCASSLVSRLAPSTDTQYFGPGTRLTVL.

This clone was observed a single time. This chain joins TRBV2 and TRBJ2-5; TRBD2 aligns across 13 bases. CDR3 length: 14 residues. V was pared by 11 bases and J by 5 bases, with 8 bases of the junction left unmatched. The germline CDR1 and CDR2 sequences are SNHLY and FYNNEI. As DNA, the CDR3 is TGTGCCGGCACTAGCGGGGGGGCCGGGGAGACCCAGTACTTC. This gives the protein CAGTSGGAGETQYF. The full variable domain, in which reference TRBV2 and TRBJ2-5 provide the parts outside the CDR3, is EPEVTQTPSHQVTQMGQEVILRCVPISNHLYFYWYRQILGQKVEFLVSFYNNEISEKSEIFDDQFSVERPDGSNFTLKIRSTKLEDSAMYFCAGTSGGAGETQYFGPGTRLLVL.

The rearrangement links TRBV6-5 to TRBJ1-2; no reliable D call. Per germline, CDR1 MNHEY and CDR2 SVGAGI. Trimming cost V 5 bases and J 4 bases, with 11 bases left between them. The CDR3 is 13 amino acids. In DNA form, the CDR3 reads TGTGCCAGCAGTGAGGGATTGGGCTATGGCTACACCTTC. Residues: CASSEGLGYGYTF.

The J gene is TRBJ1-2, the V gene TRBV28; 9 bases are shared with TRBD1. Germline V gene data show CDR1 as MDHEN and CDR2 as SYDVKM. The CDR3 runs 12 residues. Trimming took 3 bases from V and 11 from J; bases not matched to a gene: 4. The CDR3 DNA is TGTGCCAGCAGTTTTGGACAGGGGAGGTACACCTTC. Its protein is CASSFGQGRYTF.

CDR3 amino acids: CASSQDTGRNTGELFF. The CDR3 nucleotides are TGTGCCAGCAGCCAAGATACAGGGCGAAACACCGGGGAGCTGTTTTTT. This chain connects TRBV14 to TRBJ2-2; TRBD1 might be the D (6 bases). V was pared by 0 bases and J by 2 bases, with 10 bases between. CDR3 length: 16 amino acids. Germline assignment: CDR1 SGHDN and CDR2 FVKESK. The full variable domain, with the rest looked up from reference TRBV14 and TRBJ2-2, is EAGVTQFPSHSVIEKGQTVTLRCDPISGHDNLYWYRRVMGKEIKFLLHFVKESKQDESGMPNNRFLAERTGGTYSTLKVQPAELEDSGVYFCASSQDTGRNTGELFFGEGSRLTVL.

This chain links TRBV5-1 with TRBJ1-4, with a tentative D call TRBD1 (5 bases). This CDR3 comprises 14 residues. In germline, CDR1 is SGHRS, CDR2 YFSETQ. V was cut by 0 bases and J by 3 bases, with 6 bases left in between. CDR3 region: CASSLGGPNEKLFF. For the CDR3, the DNA is TGCGCCAGCAGCTTGGGGGGACCTAATGAAAAACTGTTTTTT.

This clone was observed once. V is TRBV9 and J is TRBJ2-2, with 12 bases that match TRBD2. The J segment lost 4 bases and the V segment lost 2 bases, leaving 3 bases of the junction unmatched. CDR1 SGDLS and CDR2 YYNGEE come from the germline V gene. The CDR3 is 16 residues long. The DNA of the CDR3 is TGTGCCAGCAGCGTCCTAGCGGGGGGGCCCACCGGGGAGCTGTTTTTT. Translating it yields CASSVLAGGPTGELFF.

The chain combines TRBV6-1 with TRBJ1-2; possible D gene TRBD1, 6 bases. CDR3 length equals 18 residues. Germline CDR1 MNHNS, CDR2 SASEGT. Deletions cut 1 base from V and 8 bases from J, with 26 bases between. The CDR3: CASSEGFWKGDGSYGYTF. For the CDR3, the DNA is TGTGCCAGCAGTGAAGGATTTTGGAAGGGGGACGGGTCGTACGGCTACACCTTC.

The gene calls are TRBV9 and TRBJ2-1, with a possible D match to TRBD2 (5 bases). Germline V gives CDR1 SGDLS, CDR2 YYNGEE. The CDR3 totals 15 residues. V lost 2 bases, J lost 4 bases, and 13 bases lay in between. DNA of the CDR3: TGTGCCAGCAGCGTTATATCGGGCGGGTACAATGAGCAGTTCTTC. Translating gives CASSVISGGYNEQFF.

This chain joins TRBV6-1 and TRBJ1-1, with TRBD1 matching over 12 bases. With 2 bases clipped from V and 1 base from J, the junction kept 11 bases outside the gene matches. The CDR3 extends over 19 amino acids. Per germline, CDR1 MNHNS and CDR2 SASEGT. The DNA for the CDR3 is TGTGCCAGCAGTGAATCCCCCGGGACAGGGGGCTTGAGGAACACTGAAGCTTTCTTT. This sequence encodes CASSESPGTGGLRNTEAFF.

Only a few counts were recorded for this clone. This CDR3 is CASSNDSNQPQHF. In nucleotides, the CDR3 is TGTGCCAGCAGTAACGACAGTAATCAGCCCCAGCATTTT. The chain recombines TRBV7-3 with TRBJ1-5; D is perhaps TRBD1 (5 bases). The germline V gene encodes CDR1 SGHTA and CDR2 FQGTGA. The CDR3 runs 13 residues. V was trimmed by 6 bases and J by 4 bases, leaving 10 bases between them.

The chain joins TRBV11-1 to TRBJ2-7; D ambiguous. V lost 3 bases and J 5 bases, leaving 11 bases between the germline ends. The CDR3 length is 13 residues. Germline values: CDR1 SGHAT, CDR2 FQDESV (reference sequence). For the CDR3, the DNA is TGTGCCAGCAGCTTTAGTGTTCGGGACGAGCAGTACTTC. Translated, it gives CASSFSVRDEQYF.

V and J are TRBV5-1 and TRBJ2-2, with a weak D call TRBD1 (6 bases). Germline V gene data show CDR1 as SGHRS and CDR2 as YFSETQ. This CDR3 has 15 residues. Trimming removed 4 bases from V and 1 base from J, with 11 bases in between. The CDR3 coding sequence is TGCGCCAGCAGCGATGGGGGCATGAACACCGGGGAGCTGTTTTTT. This encodes CASSDGGMNTGELFF.

The chain has TRBV10-3 and TRBJ1-6, with D unclear. The CDR3 is 13 amino acids. V was cut by 10 bases and J by 7 bases, with 14 bases left in between. CDR1 and CDR2 (germline): ENHRY, SYGVKD. Here the CDR3 reads CATLDPPNSPLHF. In nucleotides, the CDR3 is TGTGCCACCCTGGACCCTCCAAATTCACCCCTCCACTTT.

The rearrangement joins TRBV30 to TRBJ1-1, with TRBD1 identical over 7 bases. This CDR3 comprises 16 residues. V shed 2 bases, J shed 4 bases, and the junction held 13 bases outside the gene matches. Germline lookup yields CDR1 GTSNPN and CDR2 SVGIG (reference sequence). The CDR3 DNA reads TGTGCCTGGAGTTCCTGGGGCAGGGGGGAAATCACTGAAGCTTTCTTT. Protein product: CAWSSWGRGEITEAFF.

This chain uses TRBV7-6 with TRBJ2-2; no clear D. CDR3 length: 13 amino acids. V gave up 5 bases and J gave up 6 bases, with 10 bases separating them. Germline CDR1 reads SGHVS; CDR2 reads FNYEAQ. Here the CDR3 DNA reads TGTGCCAGCAGCCGCATTTTCGCCGGGGAGCTGTTTTTT. The encoded protein is CASSRIFAGELFF.

The rearrangement links TRBV10-3 to TRBJ2-4; D is possibly TRBD1 (5 bases). Germline V gene data show CDR1 as ENHRY and CDR2 as SYGVKD. Trimming removed 0 bases at V and 6 bases at J, with 6 bases between. CDR3 length equals 13 residues. CDR3 amino acids: CAISESGLNIQYF. The CDR3, as DNA: TGTGCCATCAGTGAGTCGGGGCTAAACATTCAGTACTTC.

The chain carries TRBV11-2 and TRBJ2-3, with 7 bases matching TRBD2. This CDR3 has 15 amino acids. V was pared by 5 bases and J by 4 bases, with 9 bases of the junction left unmatched. The germline CDR1 and CDR2 sequences are SGHAT and FQNNGV. The CDR3 here is CASSPPASGADTQYF. The CDR3 region has the DNA TGTGCCAGCAGCCCCCCGGCTAGCGGCGCAGATACGCAGTATTTT.

A note on this clone: At one of its ends the junction is not consistent with the germline gene, which may arise from a read error. The CDR3 nucleotides are TGTACCAGCAGTTACACACAAATACCAGCAGACTATGGCTACACCTTC. It encodes CTSSYTQIPADYGYTF. This chain uses TRBV6-5 with TRBJ1-2; D call uncertain. The length of the CDR3 is 16 residues. Germline V gives CDR1 MNHEY, CDR2 SVGAGI.

The chain is built from TRBV5-6 and TRBJ2-1, with a possible D match to TRBD1 (6 bases). The CDR3 is 16 residues long. CDR1 SGHDT and CDR2 YYEEEE come from the germline V gene. Trimming took 5 bases from V and 0 from J, leaving 15 bases between them. CDR3 region: CASSRGGTRSYNEQFF. The CDR3 DNA follows: TGTGCCAGCAGTAGAGGTGGGACACGCTCCTACAATGAGCAGTTCTTC. The full variable domain, in which reference TRBV5-6 and TRBJ2-1 provide the parts outside the CDR3, is DAGVTQSPTHLIKTRGQQVTLRCSPKSGHDTVSWYQQALGQGPQFIFQYYEEEERQRGNFPDRFSGHQFPNYSSELNVNALLLGDSALYLCASSRGGTRSYNEQFFGPGTRLTVL.

The chain is built from TRBV28 and TRBJ1-1, with 10 bases fitting TRBD1. Germline CDR1 is MDHEN and CDR2 is SYDVKM. J gave up 11 bases and V 7 bases, and 7 bases lay outside the gene matches. This CDR3 comprises 12 residues. The CDR3 DNA reads TGTGCCAGCATCGAGACAGGGGGCCGGGCTTTCTTT. Translated, it gives CASIETGGRAFF.

This chain links TRBV4-1 with TRBJ1-1; 8 nucleotides align to TRBD1. The germline gives CDR1 MGHRA, CDR2 YSYEKL. The CDR3 covers 15 residues. V shed 4 bases and J 3 bases; nucleotides not matched to a gene: 7. The CDR3 DNA reads TGCGCCAGCAGCCTTCCAGGGGGCTGGGACACTGAAGCTTTCTTT. It yields the protein CASSLPGGWDTEAFF.

The chain couples TRBV30 to TRBJ1-2; D gene ambiguous. This CDR3 spans 11 amino acids. CDR1 is GTSNPN, CDR2 SVGIG, per germline (reference sequence). The V and J ends lost 6 bases and 4 bases respectively, with 9 bases between them. The CDR3 DNA reads TGTGCCTGCGTTATTGGCTATGGCTACACCTTC. Translation: CACVIGYGYTF.